Described below is a single TCR beta chain sequence and its context. What it binds is not known. In this CDR3 the conserved last residue, phenylalanine or tryptophan, is missing, so a read error is likely. The data belong to a study of cytomegalovirus exposure and HLA in healthy donors. Findings and limits, study-wide: The investigators catalogued 164 TCR beta chains as cytomegalovirus-associated.

The PCR had 60 Vbeta and 13 Jbeta primers. The repertoire was sequenced with immunoSEQ multiplex PCR; TCRdb's copy has only in-frame clones and lacks some. The sample has roughly 180,000 clones; about 80% are singletons. Germline assignment: CDR1 SGHKS and CDR2 YYEKEE (reference sequence). The V gene lost 4 bases and the J gene lost 3 bases, with 10 bases spanning the gap. This CDR3 contains 13 residues. Sequenced: PBMCs. This sequence was found in a woman aged 25 to 39 in good health and CMV-seropositive. This chain connects TRBV5-5 to TRBJ1-1, with D perhaps TRBD1 (5 bases). CDR3 in DNA: TGTGCCAGCAGCGGCACGGGACACACTGAAGCTTTCCTT. It is translated as CASSGTGHTEAFL.